This T cell receptor beta chain was captured in a study of blood T cell repertoires in COVID-19. Study-wide context: Acute-phase and convalescent COVID-19 samples originated in the United States, Italy and Spain. The analysed material was cDNA or gDNA that came from T cells, B-cell-depleted T cells, or PBMCs.

In the source study's methods: Amplifying reference gene primers gave estimates of nucleated cell counts. Sequenced by immunoSEQ multiplex PCR; TCRdb stores in-frame clones only, minus some. V and J calls and clone size follow that table, whereas D and trimming were derived from the DNA. The sample lists around 70,000 clones; roughly 80% were seen once. Trimming removed 3 bases from V and 5 bases from J; junction bases left unmatched: 5. The CDR3 spans 15 residues. Per the germline V gene, CDR1 is SGDLS and CDR2 is YYNGEE. The TCR comes from a man aged 65 to 85 who had recovered from COVID-19. The specimen was peripheral blood. The chain has TRBV9 and TRBJ1-5, with 10 bases identical to TRBD1. The CDR3 DNA reads as TGTGCCAGCAGCGCAACCGGGACAGGGGATCAGCCCCAGCATTTT. Its protein is CASSATGTGDQPQHF.